A selection of T cell receptor beta chains follows, all from one sample in a study of T cell repertoires in cytomegalovirus infection. MiXCR, run by TCRdb on the reads, gives a single entry per CDR3 protein. Here the sample spans 300,000 to 400,000 distinct CDR3 sequences, roughly 9.5% being singletons. Sequenced material: PBMCs. The receptor source for this set is a human donor in good health (CMV status not recorded). Some clones in this sample may be carry-over from other donors' samples. The CDR3 runs from the conserved cysteine through the conserved F or W. A row's size may be missing; if present it is once, few, many or a size class.

CDR3aa: CASSGRGTGYPGELFF
v_gene: TRBV7-2
abundance: many
j_gene: TRBJ2-2

CDR3aa: CASSPISTENIQYF
v_gene: TRBV18
abundance: .
j_gene: TRBJ2-4

CDR3aa: CASGTGTIHAFDTQYF
v_gene: TRBV27
abundance: few
j_gene: TRBJ2-3

CDR3aa: CASSLRPGLAEVPSYNEQFF
v_gene: TRBV7-3
abundance: .
j_gene: TRBJ2-1

CDR3aa: CASSRYKDTEAFF
v_gene: TRBV19
abundance: few
j_gene: TRBJ1-1

CDR3aa: CASASYRERQPQHF
v_gene: TRBV7-9
abundance: many
j_gene: TRBJ1-5

CDR3aa: CSVEKTPGANDYGYTF
v_gene: TRBV29-1
abundance: .
j_gene: TRBJ1-2

CDR3aa: CASSFETSGGNSWETQYF
v_gene: TRBV7-9
abundance: few
j_gene: TRBJ2-5

CDR3aa: CASSRLAGAYEQYF
v_gene: TRBV7-2
abundance: many
j_gene: TRBJ2-7

CDR3aa: CASSQKAGGRSGANVLTF
v_gene: TRBV4-2
abundance: few
j_gene: TRBJ2-6

CDR3aa: CASSQLDLGQGGNEQFF
v_gene: TRBV4-1
abundance: many
j_gene: TRBJ2-1

CDR3aa: CASTSGARAFF
v_gene: TRBV12-3/TRBV12-4
abundance: few
j_gene: TRBJ1-1

CDR3aa: CASTIRTGNTGELFF
v_gene: TRBV7-2
abundance: many
j_gene: TRBJ2-2

CDR3aa: CASSLSGHAGNYNEQFF
v_gene: TRBV7-9
abundance: many
j_gene: TRBJ2-1